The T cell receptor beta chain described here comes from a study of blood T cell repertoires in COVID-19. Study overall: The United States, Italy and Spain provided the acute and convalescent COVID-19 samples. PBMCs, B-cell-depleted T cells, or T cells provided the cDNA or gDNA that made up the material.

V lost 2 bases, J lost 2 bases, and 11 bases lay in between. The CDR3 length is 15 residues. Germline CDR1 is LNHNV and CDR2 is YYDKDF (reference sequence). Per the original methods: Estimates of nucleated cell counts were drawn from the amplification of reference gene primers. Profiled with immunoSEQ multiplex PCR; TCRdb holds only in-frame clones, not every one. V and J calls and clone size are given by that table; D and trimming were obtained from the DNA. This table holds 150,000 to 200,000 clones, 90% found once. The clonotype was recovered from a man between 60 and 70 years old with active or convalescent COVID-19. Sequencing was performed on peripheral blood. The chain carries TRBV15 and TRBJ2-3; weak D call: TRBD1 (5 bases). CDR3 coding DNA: TGTGCCACCAGCAGACGACAGTCTAACACAGATACGCAGTATTTT. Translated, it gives CATSRRQSNTDTQYF. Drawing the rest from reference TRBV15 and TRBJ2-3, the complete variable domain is DAMVIQNPRYQVTQFGKPVTLSCSQTLNHNVMYWYQQKSSQAPKLLFHYYDKDFNNEADTPDNFQSRRPNTSFCFLDIRSPGLGDTAMYLCATSRRQSNTDTQYFGPGTRLTVL.